By share, the clone carrying this TCR beta chain counts as medium-sized. These data are taken from a study of liver allograft versus peripheral blood T cells. Study-wide background: The study compared liver allograft T cell receptor repertoires against peripheral blood repertoires of liver transplant recipients.

TCRdb analysed the reads with MiXCR anew, one entry per CDR3 protein. This sample has about 13,000 distinct CDR3 sequences, with roughly 20% found just once. The CDR3 sequence is 16 residues long. V trimming: 2 bases; J trimming: 7 bases; junction bases outside the gene matches: 7. Looked up from germline, CDR1 is KGHSH and CDR2 is LQKENI. This chain joins TRBV18 and TRBJ1-6; 8 nucleotides agree with TRBD1. The clonotype was recovered from a human patient who had a liver transplant. A subset of T cells may come from the graft donor. Here the CDR3 reads CASSPRTGSGNSPLHF. The CDR3 DNA is TGTGCCAGCTCACCAAGGACAGGGTCGGGAAATTCACCCCTCCACTTT.